The clone carrying this T cell receptor (beta chain) has more than one count but fewer than ten. The CDR3 is made up of 16 amino acids. TCRdb processed the 5' RACE reads anew with MiXCR; each CDR3 protein has one entry. The sample comprises about 64,000 distinct CDR3 sequences, about 19% of which are singletons, and under 1.5% rests with the top ten. This specimen belongs to a study of HIV-infected patients and healthy controls. The V call is TRBV21-1, the J call TRBJ2-7; TRBD1, the table's D call, lacks a check against the DNA. TRBV21-1 is annotated as a pseudogene. This clonotype originated in a human donor in good health. The sample was CD4+ T cells from blood. The CDR3 nucleotides are TGTGCCAGCAGCAAAGCGGATGAGACAGGGGTATTCGAGCAGTACTTC. This sequence encodes CASSKADETGVFEQYF.